One sample yielded the 3 T cell receptor beta chains listed below, sequenced in a study of blood T cell repertoires in COVID-19. The data were produced by immunoSEQ multiplex PCR, yet TCRdb's version contains in-frame clones alone and is incomplete. The sample lists under 250,000 clones, 86% occurring once. Material for sequencing was peripheral blood. The receptors here all came from a man of 80 years or more with acute or convalescent COVID-19.

The DNA of the CDR3 is TGTGCCAGCGGGCCGGATCAGCCCCAGCATTTT. Translating it yields CASGPDQPQHF. The J gene is TRBJ1-5, the V gene TRBV6-5; D ambiguous. This CDR3 is 11 amino acids long. Germline loops: CDR1 MNHEY, CDR2 SVGAGI. V was clipped by 8 bases and J by 5 bases, with 7 bases between them.

The chain has TRBV27 and TRBJ1-5, with 7 bases matching TRBD1. Unmatched junction bases numbered 14, after V lost 5 bases and J lost 7 bases. Germline assignment: CDR1 MNHEY and CDR2 SMNVEV (reference sequence). CDR3 length: 16 amino acids. CDR3 sequence reads: CASSPWTGRGRQPQHF. CDR3 nucleotide sequence: TGTGCCAGCAGTCCATGGACAGGACGGGGCAGGCAGCCCCAGCATTTT.

The chain links TRBV6-5 to TRBJ1-1; unclear D gene. Germline assignment: CDR1 MNHEY and CDR2 SVGAGI. With 0 bases removed from V and 4 bases from J, the gap between germline ends came to 15 bases. The CDR3 contains 16 residues. For the CDR3, the DNA is TGTGCCAGCAGTTACTCGATACAGCGGGAAGGCACTGAAGCTTTCTTT. Its translation: CASSYSIQREGTEAFF.